Only a few counts were recorded for the clone carrying this TCR beta chain. As yet, its antigen is unknown. At one of its ends the junction is not consistent with the germline gene, which may arise from a read error. TCRdb processed the 5' RACE reads anew with MiXCR; each CDR3 protein has one entry. Of about 430,000 distinct CDR3 sequences in the sample, 20% to 30% were seen once. The sample is drawn from a study of T-cell memory formation after mild COVID-19. CDR1 is SGHRS and CDR2 is YFSETQ in the germline V gene. This CDR3 contains 14 residues. Regarding the study as a whole: Shrinking CD4+ clones resided mostly in CM and EM, and CD8+ ones in EMRA. Second-wave clones with a day 37 peak had unconfirmed SARS-CoV-2 specificity. The appearance of some responding clones in pre-infection memory suggested that cross-reactive memory joined.

The sample was PBMCs or a T cell subset sorted from them (not recorded which). V gene TRBV5-1 combines with J gene TRBJ1-2, with a tentative D call TRBD1 (5 bases). This receptor was obtained from an adult woman who had mild COVID-19 (a few samples of this study predate the infection). Cell type and time point are not known. This CDR3 is CASKTDSWNSGDTF. Written as DNA, the CDR3 is TGCGCCAGCAAAACCGACAGCTGGAATAGTGGCGACACCTTC.